This T cell receptor beta chain was documented in a study of shared clonotypes between healthy human individuals (dated by TCRdb to the early 2020s). Describing the broader study: Three men and two women, aged 18 to 49 years, made up the cohort. For each donor, three plates each were used for CD4 naive and CD4 memory, two plates were used for CD8 naive, and one plate was used for CD8 memory. Blood TCR repertoires of about five healthy adults were deeply sequenced to estimate repertoire size and the extent of clonotype sharing between individuals. Libraries were prepared and TCR repertoires were sequenced by different laboratories using diverse techniques, in order to increase sequencing depth and limit assay-specific biases. Each donor's leukapheresis produced roughly between roughly 0.85 and 10 billion PBMCs.

In the case of this clone: There is no known antigen for this receptor. No much larger clonotype is one base removed from it; base qualities were not supplied.

TCR CDR3 regions were amplified from genomic DNA by multiplex PCR using the deep immunoSEQ assay. Extracted genomic DNA from each cell subset was spread evenly across all wells of several immunoSEQ 96-well plates, with each plate serving as a replicate. For sorted subsets, about 200 ng genomic DNA, equal to 25,000 to 35,000 T cell genomes, was loaded into each replicate PCR. Purified libraries were quantified with a Qubit 3.0 fluorometer, sized on a Bioanalyzer 2100, and re-quantified with the KAPA Library Quantification kit. Every immunoSEQ 96-well plate was sequenced on a dedicated single-read 150-cycle Illumina NextSeq 550 flow cell. The study's own analysis went as follows. Because the immunoSEQ output held only junctional sequences and lacked quality scores, the filtering could not match the filtering applied to full-length reads. Sequences were annotated with PyIR, a Python wrapper for IgBLAST v1.9, using IMGT germline references to assign V/J genes and CDR3. Reads were removed for weak V/J assignments (E-value above 1e-6), missing CDR3, stop codons, out-of-frame junctions, or ambiguous translated residues. V3J clonotypes were defined as sequences sharing the same inferred V gene, J gene, and CDR3 amino acid sequence. Percentage overlap between repertoires was calculated by dividing the number of shared unique clonotypes by the size of the smaller repertoire. Three approaches were used to assess repertoire richness: RTK rarefaction, the Chao1 estimator, and Recon v2.1 estimates of unobserved clonotypes. OLGA was used to compute generation probabilities for all TCRbeta clonotypes that the gDNA method yielded from a handful of donors. Not all clones reach the TCRdb copy of this immuneACCESS table, which keeps in-frame sequences only. Checked studies attribute under half of the gap to unresolved V genes and leave the rest unexplained. From that table come the V and J calls and clone size; the DNA was used to work out D and trimming. The sample records 2 million to 2.5 million clones, around 95% of which are singletons. 0.13% of the sample is in the top ten clones.

What the research found in general, with its limitations: Because the study included a small number of donors, the genetic and exposure-history diversity represented was limited. Across a few donors, approximately 5% of naive CD4, more than 3% of naive CD8, roughly 2.3% of memory CD4, and roughly 0.4% of memory CD8 clonotypes were shared. Rarefaction of sorted-subset datasets indicated incomplete sequencing despite the large sequencing depth. Naive subsets generally had larger estimated clonotype richness than memory subsets. Pairwise subsampling indicated that sequencing depth was expected to affect the degree of clonotype sharing among donors. Sampling was restricted to blood, and TCR repertoires in tissue are likely to differ from TCR repertoires in blood. Clonotypes shared by all four sorted-subset donors showed higher generation probabilities than non-shared clonotypes.

The donors were healthy, HIV-negative adults who had no recently reported acute infections or vaccinations. Every donor was a Caucasian adult residing in Nashville, Tennessee, USA. CD4+ T cells were enriched through magnetic negative selection, after which naive cells were positively selected on CD45RA and the remaining negative fraction served as the memory subset. Blood was obtained by leukapheresis, after which PBMCs were separated by Ficoll-Histopaque density gradient centrifugation and cryopreserved in liquid nitrogen vapor phase. Analytical flow cytometry was used to check the purity and quantity of every magnetically sorted T cell population. Genomic DNA was isolated from each sorted fraction and quantified by UV absorbance on a Nanodrop 2000c. The germline V gene specifies SGHVS as CDR1 and FNYEAQ as CDR2. At the junction V is shortened by 5 bases and J by 4 bases, with 14 bases in between. From the cysteine through the phenylalanine, the CDR3 covers 14 amino acids. This entry keeps only the CDR3 DNA: 42 bases, framed from base 1.

Sequencing was done on a sample of naive CD4+ T cells sorted from blood. This specimen's cell subset or site label, interpreted: CD45RA+ positively selected. Here the chain combines TRBV7-6 and TRBJ2-5, with a tentative D gene TRBD2 over 5 matching bases. The sequence came from a man in his late teens or twenties in good health. The DNA is as follows: TGTGCCAGCAGCCAGAATAAGGGAGCAGAGACCCAGTACTTC. Translation gives CASSQNKGAETQYF.